The TCR beta chain described here comes from a study of T cells in Graves' hyperthyroidism and ophthalmopathy. Regions amplified from RNA transcripts were the TCR beta CDR3 regions. In the first-round RT-PCR of the TCR CDR3, the HTBI primer set was used. TCRdb itself ran the multiplex PCR reads through MiXCR, one entry per CDR3 protein. Of hundreds of thousands of distinct CDR3 sequences detected, less than 30% appear once; the ten largest clones hold roughly 24%. As to this clonotype: No antigen is known for it.

Notes on the study in general: Before onset, by a median of about six months, the model predicted ophthalmopathy. Most thyroid clonotypes that were expanded above 0.001 also turned up in blood.

The clonotype comes from a man in his forties with Graves' hyperthyroidism that later progressed to Graves' ophthalmopathy. The source material was blood.

CDR3 sequence reads: CASTRQGLSSYEQYF. The CDR3 nucleotides read TGTGCCAGCACCAGACAGGGTCTGAGCTCCTACGAGCAGTACTTC. The chain recombines TRBV6-1 with TRBJ2-7; 7 bases line up with TRBD1. V was clipped by 7 bases and J by 0 bases; unmatched bases: 9. In germline, CDR1 is MNHNS, CDR2 SASEGT. This CDR3 is built from 15 residues.